This T cell receptor beta chain appears in the sequencing data of a study of siplizumab effects on memory and regulatory T cells. Repertoires were generated with immunoSEQ multiplex PCR, while TCRdb's copy carries only in-frame clones and drops some. The sample lists some 100,000 clones; about 90% were seen once. The CDR3 covers 15 residues. Between the trimmed V and J ends, which lost 4 bases and 5 bases, there was a span of 15 bases. Germline lookup yields CDR1 LNHDA and CDR2 SQIVND (reference sequence). Sequencing used Tregs sorted from blood. The rearrangement links TRBV19 to TRBJ1-5, with D maybe TRBD1 (5 bases). The sequence was obtained from a human donor in good health. The CDR3 DNA sequence: TGTGCCAGTAGTACTCGCCTGGGGGAATATCAGCCCCAGCATTTT. Protein product: CASSTRLGEYQPQHF.